This T cell receptor (beta chain) was captured by sequencing in a study of shared clonotypes between healthy human individuals. This CDR3 contains 14 residues. V was trimmed by 8 bases and J by 3 bases, leaving 18 bases between them. CDR1 and CDR2 from the germline V gene are GTSNPN and SVGIG (reference sequence). All donors qualified as healthy HIV-negative adults and had experienced no recent acute infections or vaccinations. Some clones are missing from TCRdb's copy, which holds only in-frame ones; the method was immunoSEQ multiplex PCR. This table holds about 2.4 million clones, 80% to 95% found once.

The sequence derives from a man in his late teens or twenties in good health. Some clones in this sample may be carry-over from other donors' samples. Sequencing was carried out using naive CD4+ T cells from PBMCs. As to subset: CD45RA+ positively selected. The chain has TRBV30 and TRBJ2-3; D perhaps matches TRBD2 (5 bases). CDR3 in DNA: TGTGCCCTACAATTCGGGATGACAACAGATACGCAGTATTTT. The encoded protein is CALQFGMTTDTQYF.